This TCR beta chain was recorded in a study of blood T cell repertoires in COVID-19. Overall study context: There were acute and convalescent COVID-19 samples, and they came from the United States, Italy and Spain. From T cells, B-cell-depleted T cells, or PBMCs came the material, which was cDNA or gDNA.

The V end was cut by 1 base, the J end by 4 bases, with 23 bases between. This CDR3 region has 18 residues. Germline assignment: CDR1 LNHDA and CDR2 SQIVND (reference sequence). Under the authors' procedure: Amplifying reference gene primers gave estimates of nucleated cell counts. Using immunoSEQ multiplex PCR, the repertoire was profiled, and TCRdb retains in-frame clones only, with some absent. D and trimming come from the DNA, and the V and J calls and clone size come from that table. The repertoire holds under 8,000 clones, more than 80% seen once, with approximately 4.2% in the top ten. The sequence was collected from an older man with active COVID-19. This chain joins TRBV19 and TRBJ2-7; tentatively, D is TRBD1 (7 bases). Specimen: peripheral blood. The CDR3 loop reads CASSIVWARGTDKYEQYF. The DNA for the CDR3 is TGTGCCAGTAGTATAGTATGGGCGCGCGGGACAGATAAATACGAGCAGTACTTC.